Listed below are T cell receptor beta chains from one sample, sequenced in a study of blood T cell repertoires in COVID-19. Clones were read by immunoSEQ multiplex PCR, and TCRdb kept only the in-frame ones, dropping some. Among around 200,000 clones listed, 85% to 90% were seen once. Sequences were obtained from peripheral blood. Receptors were obtained from a man in his fifties with acute or convalescent COVID-19. CDR3s include the opening cysteine and the closing phenylalanine or tryptophan. Fields, in order: CDR3 length, V gene, J gene, clone size, D gene, CDR3 protein, CDR3 DNA. The D gene is left open where the match is weak. The size field is filled for only some rows; it gives once, few, many or a size class.

13	TRBV5-6	TRBJ1-4	once	-	CASSLVREEKLFF	TGTGCCAGCAGCTTGGTTAGGGAGGAAAAACTGTTTTTT
16	TRBV9	TRBJ2-2	-	-	CASSVGSIPNTGELFF	TGTGCCAGCAGCGTAGGCTCTATTCCGAACACCGGGGAGCTGTTTTTT
15	TRBV5-4	TRBJ2-5	-	TRBD2	CASSLVAGGSETQYF	TGTGCCAGCAGCTTGGTGGCGGGAGGGTCTGAGACCCAGTACTTC
16	TRBV11-2	TRBJ1-4	-	TRBD1	CASSPRSGTAGEKLFF	TGTGCCAGCAGCCCTAGGAGTGGGACAGCCGGCGAAAAACTGTTTTTT
15	TRBV28	TRBJ1-2	-	-	CASSLSTRQRYGYTF	TGTGCCAGCAGTTTATCTACCCGCCAGAGGTATGGCTACACCTTC
15	TRBV19	TRBJ1-1	-	-	CASSPGGGPNTEAFF	TGTGCCAGTAGCCCCGGGGGGGGACCGAACACTGAAGCTTTCTTT
14	TRBV5-4	TRBJ2-5	-	-	CASSLGGKQETQYF	TGTGCCAGCAGCTTGGGAGGGAAACAAGAGACCCAGTACTTC
14	TRBV9	TRBJ2-5	-	-	CASSFEGGAETQYF	TGTGCCAGCAGCTTCGAGGGGGGGGCCGAGACCCAGTACTTC
14	TRBV7-9	TRBJ2-5	-	TRBD1	CASSPGTGLETQYF	TGTGCCAGCAGCCCCGGGACAGGGCTGGAGACCCAGTACTTC
11	TRBV5-4	TRBJ1-2	few	-	CASSFRGGHTF	TGTGCCAGCAGCTTTAGGGGTGGGCACACCTTC
15	TRBV28	TRBJ1-2	-	TRBD1	CASSQGQGAVYGYTF	TGTGCCAGCAGTCAAGGACAGGGGGCTGTGTATGGCTACACCTTC
13	TRBV24-1	TRBJ1-1	once	-	CATQGRMNTEAFF	TGTGCCACCCAGGGGCGGATGAACACTGAAGCTTTCTTT
17	TRBV4-3	TRBJ2-1	-	-	CASSQDLEQGNYNEQFF	TGCGCCAGCAGCCAAGATCTCGAACAGGGTAACTACAATGAGCAGTTCTTC
16	TRBV9	TRBJ2-2	few	-	CASSVDGGVHTGELFF	TGTGCCAGCAGCGTAGACGGAGGGGTACACACCGGGGAGCTGTTTTTT
15	TRBV4-1	TRBJ1-1	-	TRBD1	CASREAPTGDTEAFF	TGCGCCAGCAGAGAGGCCCCGACAGGGGACACTGAAGCTTTCTTT
17	TRBV4-1	TRBJ2-2	-	TRBD1	CASSQVLTGTFAGELFF	TGCGCCAGCAGCCAAGTTTTGACAGGGACCTTTGCCGGGGAGCTGTTTTTT
12	TRBV2	TRBJ1-1	-	-	CATPGMNTEAFF	TGTGCCACCCCGGGAATGAACACTGAAGCTTTCTTT
14	TRBV27	TRBJ1-1	few	-	CASSLFYGAGEAFF	TGTGCCAGCAGTTTATTCTACGGTGCTGGTGAAGCTTTCTTT
14	TRBV5-3	TRBJ2-2	-	TRBD1	CARSFRGGSGELFF	TGTGCCAGAAGCTTTCGAGGGGGCAGCGGGGAGCTGTTTTTT
13	TRBV18	TRBJ2-2	once	-	CASSQIDTGELFF	TGTGCCAGCTCACAAATAGACACCGGGGAGCTGTTTTTT
17	TRBV6-1	TRBJ1-3	-	-	CASSEASGVSPGNTIYF	TGTGCCAGCAGTGAAGCGTCAGGGGTTTCGCCTGGAAACACCATATATTTT
15	TRBV13	TRBJ2-7	-	TRBD2	CASSLGTREDHEQYF	TGTGCCAGCAGCTTAGGCACGCGGGAGGACCACGAGCAGTACTTC
15	TRBV28	TRBJ2-4	-	-	CASRGVRLAKNIQYF	TGTGCCAGCAGAGGGGTCCGTCTAGCCAAAAACATTCAGTACTTC
14	TRBV20-1	TRBJ2-1	-	TRBD1	CSASESGGYNEQFF	TGCAGTGCTAGTGAATCAGGGGGCTACAATGAGCAGTTCTTC
17	TRBV3-1/TRBV3-2	TRBJ1-6	-	TRBD1	CASSRTPRQGVLSPLHF	TGTGCCAGCAGCCGAACTCCTAGACAGGGAGTTTTGTCACCCCTCCACTTT
14	TRBV19	TRBJ1-5	once	-	CASSGGHSNQPQHF	TGTGCCAGTAGTGGTGGACACTCCAATCAGCCCCAGCATTTT
17	TRBV5-1	TRBJ1-3	-	TRBD1	CASSLASGTGTGNTIYF	TGCGCCAGCAGCTTGGCGTCCGGGACAGGTACTGGAAACACCATATATTTT